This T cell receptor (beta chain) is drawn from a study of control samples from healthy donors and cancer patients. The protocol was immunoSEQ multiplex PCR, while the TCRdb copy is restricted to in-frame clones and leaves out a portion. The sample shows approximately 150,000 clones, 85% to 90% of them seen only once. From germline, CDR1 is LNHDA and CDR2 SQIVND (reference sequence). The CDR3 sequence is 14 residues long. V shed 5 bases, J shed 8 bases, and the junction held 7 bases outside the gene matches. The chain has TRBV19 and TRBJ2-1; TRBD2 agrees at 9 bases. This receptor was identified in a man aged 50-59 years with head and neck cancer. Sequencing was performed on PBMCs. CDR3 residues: CASSSHSGSDEQFF. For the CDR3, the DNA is TGTGCCAGTAGTTCCCATAGCGGGAGCGATGAGCAGTTCTTC.